This TCR beta chain was profiled in a study of cytomegalovirus exposure and HLA in healthy donors. Broader study findings: In a later analysis, most CMV-associated TCR beta chains appeared HLA-restricted.

These donors, healthy bone marrow donors, were studied. CDR1 is MNHEY, CDR2 SVGAGI, per germline. CDR3 length equals 15 residues. V was pared by 6 bases and J by 8 bases, with 9 bases of the junction left unmatched. 60 Vbeta and 13 Jbeta primers were used in PCR. Generated by immunoSEQ multiplex PCR, the TCRdb table keeps only in-frame clones and is missing some. The sample has some 98,000 clones; around 81% are singletons. A word on this clone: Its antigen is unidentified.

The TCR was taken from a female donor in good health and CMV-seropositive. The sequenced sample consisted of PBMCs. The rearrangement uses TRBV6-5 and TRBJ2-3, with TRBD1 matching 12 bases. The CDR3 here is CASSRGTGGRGTQYF. The CDR3 DNA reads TGTGCCAGCAGCCGGGGGACAGGGGGCCGGGGTACGCAGTATTTT.